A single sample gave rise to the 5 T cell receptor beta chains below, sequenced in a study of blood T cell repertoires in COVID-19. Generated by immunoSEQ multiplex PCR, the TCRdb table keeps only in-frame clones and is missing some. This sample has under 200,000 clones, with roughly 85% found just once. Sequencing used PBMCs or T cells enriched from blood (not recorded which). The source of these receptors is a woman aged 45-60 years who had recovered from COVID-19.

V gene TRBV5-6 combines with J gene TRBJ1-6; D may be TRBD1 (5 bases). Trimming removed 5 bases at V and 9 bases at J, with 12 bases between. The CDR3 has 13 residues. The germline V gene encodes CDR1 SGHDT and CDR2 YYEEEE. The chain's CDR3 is CASSGRGPSPLHF. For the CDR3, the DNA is TGTGCCAGCAGTGGGAGGGGACCTTCACCCCTCCACTTT.

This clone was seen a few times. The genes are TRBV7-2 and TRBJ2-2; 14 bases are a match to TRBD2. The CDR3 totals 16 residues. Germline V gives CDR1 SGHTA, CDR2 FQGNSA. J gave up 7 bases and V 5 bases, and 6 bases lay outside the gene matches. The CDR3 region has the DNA TGTGCCAGCAGCCGGACTAGCGGGAGGCTGGGCGGGGAGCTGTTTTTT. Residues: CASSRTSGRLGGELFF.

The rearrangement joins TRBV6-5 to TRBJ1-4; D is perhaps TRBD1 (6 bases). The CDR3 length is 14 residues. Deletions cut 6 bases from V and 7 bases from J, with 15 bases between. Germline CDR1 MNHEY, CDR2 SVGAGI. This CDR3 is CASSAQGWSEKLFF. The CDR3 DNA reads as TGTGCCAGCAGCGCACAGGGTTGGAGTGAAAAACTGTTTTTT.

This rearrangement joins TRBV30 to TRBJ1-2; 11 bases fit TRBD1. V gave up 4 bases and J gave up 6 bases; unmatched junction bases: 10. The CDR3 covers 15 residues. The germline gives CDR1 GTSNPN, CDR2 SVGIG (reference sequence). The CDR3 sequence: CAWIPAGTGGNGYTF. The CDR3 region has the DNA TGTGCCTGGATTCCAGCCGGGACAGGGGGTAATGGCTACACCTTC.

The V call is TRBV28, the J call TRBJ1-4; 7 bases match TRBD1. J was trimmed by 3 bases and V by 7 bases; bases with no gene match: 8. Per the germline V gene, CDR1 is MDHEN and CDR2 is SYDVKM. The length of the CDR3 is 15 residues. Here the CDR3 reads CASNTDRAANEKLFF. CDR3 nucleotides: TGTGCCAGCAATACCGACAGGGCAGCTAATGAAAAACTGTTTTTT.